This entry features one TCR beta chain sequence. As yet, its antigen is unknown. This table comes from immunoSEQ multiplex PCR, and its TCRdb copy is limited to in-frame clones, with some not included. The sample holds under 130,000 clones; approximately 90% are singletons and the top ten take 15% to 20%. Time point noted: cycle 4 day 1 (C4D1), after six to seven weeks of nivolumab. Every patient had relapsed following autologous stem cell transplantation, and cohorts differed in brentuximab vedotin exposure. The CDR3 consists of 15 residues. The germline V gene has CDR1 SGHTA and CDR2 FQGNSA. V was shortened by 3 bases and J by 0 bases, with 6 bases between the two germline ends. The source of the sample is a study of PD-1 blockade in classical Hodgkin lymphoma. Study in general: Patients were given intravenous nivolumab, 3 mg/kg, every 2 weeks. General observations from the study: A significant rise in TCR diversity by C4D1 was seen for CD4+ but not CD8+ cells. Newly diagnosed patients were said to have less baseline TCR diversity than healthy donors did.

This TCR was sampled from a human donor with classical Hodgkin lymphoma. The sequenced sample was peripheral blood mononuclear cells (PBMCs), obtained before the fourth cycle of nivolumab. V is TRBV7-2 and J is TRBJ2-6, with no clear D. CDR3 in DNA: TGTGCCAGCAGCTTTGCGGCCTCTGGGGCCAACGTCCTGACTTTC. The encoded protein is CASSFAASGANVLTF.